A selection of T cell receptor beta chains follows, all from one sample in a study of blood T cell repertoires in COVID-19. The assay was immunoSEQ multiplex PCR, and TCRdb's table has in-frame clones only and misses some. This sample has 250,000 to 300,000 clones, with about 73% found just once. The sample was peripheral blood. Receptor source: a woman of 80 years or more with acute or convalescent COVID-19. CDR3s include the opening cysteine and the closing phenylalanine or tryptophan. Each record gives: CDR3 length, D gene, V gene, J gene, clone size, CDR3 protein, CDR3 DNA. D genes are given only for firm matches. Where a row states a size, it is once, few, many or the class of an expanded clone; other rows omit it.

14	TRBD1	TRBV19	TRBJ1-2	NA	CASRRGQDGYGYTF	TGTGCCAGTAGGAGAGGACAGGACGGCTATGGCTACACCTTC
13	NA	TRBV18	TRBJ1-5	NA	CASSASLNQPQHF	TGTGCCAGCTCCGCGAGTTTAAATCAGCCCCAGCATTTT
11	NA	TRBV5-1	TRBJ2-7	NA	CASSLFNEQYF	TGCGCCAGCAGCTTGTTTAACGAGCAGTACTTC
13	NA	TRBV6-5	TRBJ1-2	few	CASRPTDNYGYTF	TGTGCCAGCAGGCCTACAGATAACTATGGCTACACCTTC
14	TRBD1	TRBV10-3	TRBJ2-7	NA	CAISESRGPYEQYF	TGTGCCATCAGTGAGTCGAGGGGGCCGTACGAGCAGTACTTC
13	NA	TRBV5-1	TRBJ2-7	NA	CASSRTVPYEQYF	TGCGCCAGCAGCCGTACAGTCCCCTACGAGCAGTACTTC
16	NA	TRBV6-1	TRBJ1-4	few	CASSDPGSSTNEKLFF	TGTGCCAGCAGTGACCCAGGGTCCTCAACTAATGAAAAACTGTTTTTT
13	NA	TRBV19	TRBJ1-2	NA	CASSIPRARGYTF	TGTGCCAGTAGTATCCCCAGGGCTCGTGGCTACACCTTC
14	TRBD2	TRBV5-1	TRBJ2-3	NA	CASGEGPSTDTQYF	TGCGCCAGCGGGGAGGGGCCTAGCACAGATACGCAGTATTTT
14	NA	TRBV6-6	TRBJ1-2	NA	CASSLSGTADGYTF	TGTGCCAGCAGTCTCTCGGGAACTGCGGATGGCTACACCTTC
18	TRBD2	TRBV27	TRBJ2-5	NA	CASSLEAASGRRAETQYF	TGTGCCAGCAGTTTAGAGGCGGCTAGCGGGAGGCGGGCAGAGACCCAGTACTTC
14	TRBD1	TRBV11-2	TRBJ2-2	NA	CASSFGQGTGELFF	TGTGCCAGCAGCTTCGGACAGGGCACCGGGGAGCTGTTTTTT
15	NA	TRBV5-6	TRBJ1-4	NA	CASSLRLATNEKLFF	TGTGCCAGCAGCTTGAGACTGGCAACTAATGAAAAACTGTTTTTT
15	TRBD2	TRBV19	TRBJ2-1	NA	CASSRLAGGYNEQFF	TGTGCCAGTAGCAGACTAGCGGGAGGCTACAATGAGCAGTTCTTC
12	NA	TRBV2	TRBJ1-2	NA	CASGTGKYGYTF	TGTGCCAGTGGAACGGGGAAGTATGGCTACACCTTC
14	NA	TRBV25-1	TRBJ2-3	few	CASSESSSTDTQYF	TGTGCCAGCAGTGAATCCTCTAGCACAGATACGCAGTATTTT
13	NA	TRBV12-5	TRBJ1-1	NA	CASGFREHTEAFF	TGTGCTAGTGGTTTTCGGGAGCACACTGAAGCTTTCTTT
15	NA	TRBV25-1	TRBJ2-1	NA	CASSGAGWISDEQFF	TGTGCCAGCAGTGGGGCGGGATGGATTTCAGATGAGCAGTTCTTC
16	TRBD1	TRBV10-3	TRBJ1-3	NA	CAITPGQTNSRNTIYF	TGTGCCATCACCCCGGGACAGACCAATTCGAGAAACACCATATATTTT
14	TRBD2	TRBV5-1	TRBJ2-3	NA	CASKGLAGPDTQYF	TGCGCCAGCAAGGGACTAGCGGGACCAGATACGCAGTATTTT
13	NA	TRBV6-5	TRBJ1-1	NA	CASSLRRGTEAFF	TGTGCCAGCAGCCTCCGCAGGGGCACTGAAGCTTTCTTT
14	TRBD2	TRBV28	TRBJ2-7	NA	CASRLAGEPYEQYF	TGTGCCAGCAGACTAGCGGGAGAACCCTACGAGCAGTACTTC
16	TRBD1	TRBV6-2/TRBV6-3	TRBJ1-1	NA	CASSVLRDRVYTEAFF	TGTGCCAGCAGTGTCCTCCGGGACAGGGTGTACACTGAAGCTTTCTTT
14	TRBD1	TRBV15	TRBJ2-7	NA	CATSRDRGRYEQYF	TGTGCCACCAGCAGGGACAGGGGTCGATACGAGCAGTACTTC
13	NA	TRBV19	TRBJ1-6	NA	CASSIPPNSPLHF	TGTGCCAGTAGTATTCCCCCAAATTCACCCCTCCACTTT
16	TRBD2	TRBV27	TRBJ2-3	once	CASSNSGRDGTDTQYF	TGTGCCAGCAGTAATAGCGGGAGAGATGGCACAGATACGCAGTATTTT
13	NA	TRBV7-9	TRBJ1-1	NA	CASSLNSGTEAFF	TGTGCCAGCAGCTTAAACTCGGGAACTGAAGCTTTCTTT
15	TRBD1	TRBV6-2/TRBV6-3	TRBJ2-5	NA	CASSLGQAWGETQYF	TGTGCCAGCAGCCTTGGACAGGCGTGGGGAGAGACCCAGTACTTC
14	TRBD1	TRBV11-3	TRBJ1-1	few	CASSPTGVNTEAFF	TGTGCCAGCAGCCCGACAGGGGTGAACACTGAAGCTTTCTTT
14	NA	TRBV24-1	TRBJ1-2	NA	CATSDSSRGYGYTF	TGTGCCACCAGTGATTCTAGCAGGGGCTATGGCTACACCTTC
14	NA	TRBV6-5	TRBJ1-3	few	CASTLGGSGNTIYF	TGTGCCAGCACGTTAGGGGGCTCTGGAAACACCATATATTTT
16	NA	TRBV5-1	TRBJ2-3	few	CASSLVGRDITDTQYF	TGCGCCAGCAGCTTGGTAGGCAGGGATATCACAGATACGCAGTATTTT
14	NA	TRBV7-2	TRBJ1-1	few	CASSSYSMNTEAFF	TGTGCCAGCAGCTCCTACAGCATGAACACTGAAGCTTTCTTT
14	NA	TRBV19	TRBJ1-4	NA	CASSSTDSREKLFF	TGTGCCAGTAGCAGTACAGATTCTCGGGAAAAACTGTTTTTT
15	NA	TRBV7-2	TRBJ1-5	few	CASSLVAGPNQPQHF	TGTGCCAGCAGCTTAGTGGCAGGGCCGAATCAGCCCCAGCATTTT
14	NA	TRBV5-1	TRBJ2-2	NA	CASSIDPNTGELFF	TGCGCCAGCAGTATTGACCCGAACACCGGGGAGCTGTTTTTT
13	TRBD2	TRBV7-8	TRBJ2-5	once	CASSFGLAETQYF	TGTGCCAGCAGCTTTGGACTAGCGGAGACCCAGTACTTC
16	TRBD2	TRBV15	TRBJ2-3	NA	CATSGRRGFLTDTQYF	TGTGCCACCAGCGGCAGGCGGGGGTTTCTCACAGATACGCAGTATTTT
17	TRBD2	TRBV3-1/TRBV3-2	TRBJ2-5	NA	CASSPDYPGRGGETQYF	TGTGCCAGCAGCCCTGACTACCCCGGGAGGGGGGGAGAGACCCAGTACTTC
16	NA	TRBV4-1	TRBJ1-3	few	CASSQPTRGPRNTIYF	TGCGCCAGCAGCCAACCTACCAGGGGCCCCCGCAACACCATATATTTT